This T cell receptor (beta chain) was retrieved from a study of blood T cell repertoires in COVID-19. In the study overall: COVID-19 samples from acute and convalescent phases originated in the United States, Italy and Spain. PBMCs, B-cell-depleted T cells, or T cells provided the cDNA or gDNA that made up the material.

In the original workflow: By means of reference gene primer amplification, nucleated cell counts were estimated. Sequencing was performed with immunoSEQ multiplex PCR; in TCRdb, only in-frame clones are kept and a portion is missing. That table supplies the V and J calls and clone size; D and trimming were determined from the DNA. This repertoire shows roughly 380,000 clones, about 88% found once; its top ten account for around 1.5%. In Seattle, patients joined the study during active infection and were tracked longitudinally. V lost 2 bases to trimming and J lost 5 bases, with 6 bases between them. Germline lookup yields CDR1 MDHEN and CDR2 SYDVKM. The length of the CDR3 is 12 residues.

Sequencing used peripheral blood. This receptor was obtained from a woman aged 40 to 50 with COVID-19, enrolled during active disease. The chain combines TRBV28 with TRBJ1-1, with D unresolved. The CDR3 region is CASSLGFTEAFF. The DNA of the CDR3 is TGTGCCAGCAGTTTAGGCTTTACTGAAGCTTTCTTT.